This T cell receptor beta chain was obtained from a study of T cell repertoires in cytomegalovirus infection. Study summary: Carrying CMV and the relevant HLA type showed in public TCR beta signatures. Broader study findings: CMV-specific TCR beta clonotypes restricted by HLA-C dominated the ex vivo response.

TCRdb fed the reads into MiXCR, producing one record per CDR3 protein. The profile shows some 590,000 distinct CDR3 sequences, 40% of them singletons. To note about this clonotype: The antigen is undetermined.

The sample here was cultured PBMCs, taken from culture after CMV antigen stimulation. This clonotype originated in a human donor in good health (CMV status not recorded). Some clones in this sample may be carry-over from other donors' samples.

The chain's CDR3 is CSAKSGLAGGAYEQYF. The DNA for the CDR3 is TGCAGTGCCAAGAGTGGACTAGCGGGGGGAGCCTACGAGCAGTACTTC. This chain joins TRBV20-1 and TRBJ2-7, with 14 bases matching TRBD2. The CDR3 sequence is 16 residues long. CDR1 is DFQATT, CDR2 SNEGSKA, per germline (reference sequence). J lost 2 bases, V lost 6 bases, and 9 bases had no gene match.